These 27 T cell receptor beta chains came from one sample sequenced in a study of CD8+CD57+ T cells in acquired aplastic anemia (dated by TCRdb to the late 2010s). Sequenced using an Illumina HiSeq 2000. TCR beta VDJ combination and CDR3 sequence profiling used genomic DNA as the template. In-frame beta chains were kept once TCRdb had trimmed the public reads at Q25 with fastp and called clones with MiXCR. Under each unique CDR3 protein, matching rows form one entry showing the most common genes and DNA. The sample contains more than 250,000 distinct CDR3 sequences, around 60% of them found a single time. The ten biggest clones cover approximately 8% of the sample. The material sequenced was sorted CD4+, CD8+, or CD8+CD57+ T cells (not recorded which) from PBMCs. The receptor set was obtained from a human donor with severe aplastic anemia or a healthy control (not recorded which).

CDR3 sequence reads: CASSSFGSAFFYEQYF. The CDR3, as DNA: TGTGCCAGTAGTTCCTTCGGTAGCGCCTTTTTCTACGAGCAGTACTTC. The V and J genes are TRBV19 and TRBJ2-7; possibly TRBD2 for D (5 bases). The length of the CDR3 is 16 residues. Germline assignment: CDR1 LNHDA and CDR2 SQIVND (reference sequence). The V end lost 5 bases, the J end lost 3 bases, and 20 bases lay between the germline ends.

The CDR3 bases are TGTGCCAGTAGCCCCACCGGGACAGGGGAAAACACTGAAGCTTTCTTT. This translates into CASSPTGTGENTEAFF. The rearrangement links TRBV19 to TRBJ1-1; 10 positions agree with TRBD1. Germline-derived CDR1 and CDR2 are LNHDA and SQIVND (reference sequence). The CDR3 runs 16 residues. V gave up 6 bases and J gave up 2 bases; unmatched junction bases: 9.

This clonotype has only a few counts. CDR3 coding DNA: TGTGCCAGCAGTTCTGACAGGAACGTTGGGAACAATCAGCCCCAGCATTTT. Protein sequence: CASSSDRNVGNNQPQHF. The chain combines TRBV7-8 with TRBJ1-5, with a tentative D call TRBD1 (6 bases). The germline V gene encodes CDR1 SGHVS and CDR2 FQNEAQ. The CDR3 has 17 amino acids. Trimming removed 6 bases at V and 3 bases at J, with 21 bases between.

This chain connects TRBV12-3 or TRBV12-4 to TRBJ2-7; D ambiguous. The CDR3 extends over 12 amino acids. Deletions cut 2 bases from V and 6 bases from J, with 8 bases between. Here the CDR3 DNA reads TGTGCCAGCAGTTTATCGAGGCGCGAGCAGTACTTC. As protein: CASSLSRREQYF.

This clonotype was seen ten or more times. In DNA, the CDR3 is TGTGCCAGCAGAGGGACAGGAAACTATGGCTACACCTTC. Protein: CASRGTGNYGYTF. The rearrangement uses TRBV6-1 and TRBJ1-2, with 8 bases fitting TRBD1. The CDR3 extends over 13 amino acids. In germline, CDR1 is MNHNS, CDR2 SASEGT. With V trimmed by 6 bases and J by 2 bases, 2 bases remained unmatched.

CDR3 sequence reads: CASSEGQGAQETQYF. The CDR3 DNA sequence: TGTGCCAGTAGTGAAGGACAGGGGGCCCAAGAGACCCAGTACTTC. The chain has TRBV19 and TRBJ2-5, with 11 bases aligning to TRBD1. J was trimmed by 1 base and V by 5 bases; bases with no gene match: 3. Germline-derived CDR1 and CDR2 are LNHDA and SQIVND (reference sequence). The CDR3 runs to 15 residues.

Comment on this clonotype: A much larger clone differs by one base, so this may be a read error. The rearrangement joins TRBV30 to TRBJ1-2; D not certain. This CDR3 spans 11 amino acids. CDR1 and CDR2 from the germline V gene are GTSNPN and SVGIG (reference sequence). V shed 4 bases and J shed 8 bases, with 11 bases lying between them. As DNA, the CDR3 is TGTGCCTGGATTGTCAAATGGGGCTACACCTTC. Its translation: CAWIVKWGYTF.

This clonotype was counted many times. The rearrangement uses TRBV19 and TRBJ1-2, with 7 bases fitting TRBD1. J was trimmed by 2 bases and V by 4 bases; bases with no gene match: 13. This CDR3 contains 17 residues. The germline gives CDR1 LNHDA, CDR2 SQIVND (reference sequence). The CDR3 sequence: CASSRKYSGQLNYGYTF. As DNA, the CDR3 is TGTGCCAGTAGTAGAAAATATTCGGGACAGCTGAACTATGGCTACACCTTC.

The rearrangement joins TRBV7-2 to TRBJ1-1; D is ambiguous. Trimming took off 4 bases at V and 12 bases at J, with 21 bases between the two ends. Looked up from germline, CDR1 is SGHTA and CDR2 is FQGNSA. This CDR3 contains 14 residues. DNA of the CDR3: TGTGCCAGCAGCTACCGGTCCGGGAACACTGACTCTTTCTTT. Translation: CASSYRSGNTDSFF.

The chain carries TRBV12-3 or TRBV12-4 and TRBJ1-1; a weak D match, TRBD1 (5 bases). Trimming pared 5 bases from V and 1 base from J, leaving 20 bases between. The CDR3 totals 17 residues. This CDR3 is CASSRLTSGGGNTEAFF. The DNA for the CDR3 is TGTGCCAGCAGTCGCCTGACTAGCGGGGGGGGGAACACTGAAGCTTTCTTT.

This clonotype was seen a handful of times. The gene calls are TRBV20-1 and TRBJ2-5; tentatively, D is TRBD2 (5 bases). Looked up from germline, CDR1 is DFQATT and CDR2 is SNEGSKA (reference sequence). This CDR3 has 12 amino acids. V lost 6 bases to trimming and J lost 3 bases, with 11 bases between them. CDR3 nucleotides: TGCAGTGCCATGGACGGGGAAGAGACCCAGTACTTC. This codes for CSAMDGEETQYF.

This chain joins TRBV20-1 and TRBJ2-7; 7 nucleotides line up with TRBD2. Germline assignment: CDR1 DFQATT and CDR2 SNEGSKA (reference sequence). Unmatched junction bases numbered 9, after V lost 0 bases and J lost 4 bases. This CDR3 is built from 15 residues. The CDR3 DNA is TGCAGTGCTAGAGAGGAGAGACTAGCCGGTTACGAGCAGTACTTC. Translating it yields CSAREERLAGYEQYF.

The table lists this clonotype with a few counts. V and J are TRBV18 and TRBJ1-4; a weak D match, TRBD1 (6 bases). The CDR3 is 14 amino acids. With 2 bases removed from V and 5 bases from J, the gap between germline ends came to 9 bases. The germline CDR1 and CDR2 sequences are KGHSH and LQKENI. The DNA of the CDR3 is TGTGCCAGCTCACCAGGACAGTGGAATGAAAAACTGTTTTTT. This codes for CASSPGQWNEKLFF.

This sequence joins TRBV18 and TRBJ1-3, with TRBD1 as a possible D gene (5 bases). Trimming stripped 3 bases from V and 2 bases from J, with 14 bases between. Germline assignment: CDR1 KGHSH and CDR2 LQKENI. This CDR3 has 16 amino acids. CDR3: CASSPQREGAGNTIYF. For the CDR3, the DNA is TGTGCCAGCTCACCTCAAAGGGAAGGGGCTGGAAACACCATATATTTT. Together with reference TRBV18 and TRBJ1-3, the CDR3 gives the full variable domain: NAGVMQNPRHLVRRRGQEARLRCSPMKGHSHVYWYRQLPEEGLKFMVYLQKENIIDESGMPKERFSAEFPKEGPSILRIQQVVRGDSAAYFCASSPQREGAGNTIYFGEGSWLTVV.

This chain joins TRBV7-8 and TRBJ2-3; 7 bases are shared with TRBD1. V lost 1 base, J lost 12 bases, and 10 bases stayed unmatched. The germline V gene has CDR1 SGHVS and CDR2 FQNEAQ. There are 14 residues in the CDR3. CDR3 region: CASSLVGPKGAQYF. CDR3 DNA: TGTGCCAGCAGCTTAGTGGGCCCCAAGGGGGCACAGTATTTT. Combining the CDR3 with reference TRBV7-8 and TRBJ2-3 gives the whole variable domain GAGVSQSPRYKVAKRGQDVALRCDPISGHVSLFWYQQALGQGPEFLTYFQNEAQLDKSGLPSDRFFAERPEGSVSTLKIQRTQQEDSAVYLCASSLVGPKGAQYFGPGTRLTVL.

The table lists this clonotype with a few counts. The rearrangement links TRBV9 to TRBJ1-6; a weak D match, TRBD1 (5 bases). CDR3 size: 13 residues. Trimming shortened V by 4 bases and J by 10 bases, and 12 bases separated the two germline ends. CDR1 is SGDLS, CDR2 YYNGEE, per germline. CDR3 sequence reads: CASSLAGKSPLHF. DNA of the CDR3: TGTGCCAGCAGCTTGGCAGGGAAGTCACCCCTCCACTTT.

The V and J genes are TRBV10-3 and TRBJ1-4, with 8 bases matching TRBD1. The length of the CDR3 is 13 residues. Germline values: CDR1 ENHRY, CDR2 SYGVKD. V was clipped by 10 bases and J by 3 bases; unmatched bases: 4. The CDR3 loop is CASRDRPNEKLFF. Written as DNA, the CDR3 is TGTGCCAGCCGGGACAGGCCTAATGAAAAACTGTTTTTT.

The chain joins TRBV27 to TRBJ1-1, with D perhaps TRBD1 (6 bases). The CDR3 runs to 16 residues. V lost 6 bases to trimming and J lost 0 bases, with 17 bases between them. Looked up from germline, CDR1 is MNHEY and CDR2 is SMNVEV (reference sequence). In DNA form, the CDR3 reads TGTGCCAGCAGGGGGTGGACAGTGGACATGAACACTGAAGCTTTCTTT. Protein product: CASRGWTVDMNTEAFF.

A few counts support this clonotype. The V and J genes are TRBV7-9 and TRBJ2-3; D tentatively reads TRBD1 or TRBD2 (5 bases each). V gave up 11 bases and J gave up 4 bases, with 10 bases separating them. Germline V gives CDR1 SEHNR, CDR2 FQNEAQ (reference sequence). The CDR3 contains 11 residues. CDR3 sequence reads: CASGRADTQYF. CDR3 sequence (DNA): TGTGCCTCGGGGCGTGCAGATACGCAGTATTTT.

J is TRBJ2-5 and V is TRBV7-9; TRBD2 matches at 7 bases. V dropped 1 base and J dropped 9; count of bases not matched to a gene: 11. Germline CDR1 and CDR2: SEHNR and FQNEAQ (reference sequence). This CDR3 spans 15 amino acids. CDR3 sequence reads: CASSLETSWDWAQYF. The CDR3 bases are TGTGCCAGCAGCTTAGAGACTAGCTGGGACTGGGCCCAGTACTTC.

There are a few counts of this clonotype. The rearrangement joins TRBV7-8 to TRBJ2-5; 8 bases are shared with TRBD2. V trimming: 5 bases; J trimming: 7 bases; junction bases outside the gene matches: 6. CDR3 size: 13 residues. Looked up from germline, CDR1 is SGHVS and CDR2 is FQNEAQ. This CDR3 is CASSLSGEVTQYF. For the CDR3, the DNA is TGTGCCAGCAGCCTTAGCGGGGAGGTGACCCAGTACTTC.

The chain combines TRBV5-1 with TRBJ1-5; D is ambiguous. Germline V gene sequence: CDR1 SGHRS, CDR2 YFSETQ. The CDR3 has 14 amino acids. Trimming shortened V by 0 bases and J by 3 bases, and 7 bases separated the two germline ends. The CDR3 nucleotides are TGCGCCAGCAGCTTGGGTTACGACAATCAGCCCCAGCATTTT. Its translation is CASSLGYDNQPQHF.

The CDR3 sequence: CASSLFREPGLRNRISNQPQHF. CDR3 DNA: TGTGCCAGCAGCTTGTTCAGAGAGCCAGGGCTCCGAAACCGAATTAGCAATCAGCCCCAGCATTTT. J is TRBJ1-5 and V is TRBV7-4; possibly TRBD1 for D (5 bases). Looked up from germline, CDR1 is SGHVT and CDR2 is SQSDAQ. V lost 3 bases to trimming and J lost 0 bases, with 30 bases between them. The CDR3 has 22 residues.

This clonotype was counted at least ten times. The rearrangement uses TRBV5-1 and TRBJ1-2, with 10 bases that match TRBD1. Germline lookup yields CDR1 SGHRS and CDR2 YFSETQ. CDR3 length: 16 residues. The J segment lost 7 bases and the V segment lost 0 bases, leaving 9 bases of the junction unmatched. The CDR3 coding sequence is TGCGCCAGCAGCTTGGACCGTGGGACAGGGGCCCGTGGCTACACCTTC. This codes for CASSLDRGTGARGYTF.

This clonotype has just one count. This chain connects TRBV6-5 to TRBJ1-5; D not resolved. The V end lost 4 bases, the J end lost 6 bases, and 16 bases lay between the germline ends. CDR1 MNHEY and CDR2 SVGAGI come from the germline V gene. This CDR3 is built from 15 residues. The CDR3 sequence: CASSLGAWRPQPQHF. The DNA for the CDR3 is TGTGCCAGCAGTTTAGGAGCGTGGCGCCCTCAGCCCCAGCATTTT.

This chain joins TRBV20-1 and TRBJ2-7, with D perhaps matching TRBD1 or TRBD2 (6 bases each). V lost 3 bases, J lost 4 bases, and 16 bases lay in between. CDR1 DFQATT and CDR2 SNEGSKA come from the germline V gene (reference sequence). CDR3 length: 14 amino acids. The CDR3 protein is CSASGGQWGYEQYF. As DNA, the CDR3 is TGCAGTGCTAGTGGGGGGCAGTGGGGGTACGAGCAGTACTTC.

Ten or more counts support this clonotype. The V call is TRBV5-1, the J call TRBJ2-5; D call uncertain. Germline CDR1 reads SGHRS; CDR2 reads YFSETQ. Trimming cost V 4 bases and J 3 bases, with 16 bases left between them. This CDR3 region has 15 residues. The CDR3 reads CASSKDRPSKETQYF. The CDR3 nucleotides read TGCGCCAGCAGCAAGGACCGGCCGAGTAAAGAGACCCAGTACTTC. Drawing the rest from reference TRBV5-1 and TRBJ2-5, the complete variable domain is KAGVTQTPRYLIKTRGQQVTLSCSPISGHRSVSWYQQTPGQGLQFLFEYFSETQRNKGNFPGRFSGRQFSNSRSEMNVSTLELGDSALYLCASSKDRPSKETQYFGPGTRLLVL.